This passage covers 24 T cell receptor beta chains from one sample sequenced in a study of blood T cells in healthy people across ages. For the second PCR, which ran for about 6 to 12 cycles, a sample-barcoded 5' primer and a J-beta primer mix were used. One entry per CDR3 protein results from TCRdb running MiXCR on the 5' RACE reads. The sample yields under 1,000,000 distinct CDR3 sequences, roughly 46% seen once. Specimen: blood. Receptors originate from a man of 80 years or more in good health.

A word on this clonotype: An end of the junction differs from the germline gene, which may be a read error. J is TRBJ1-3 and V is TRBV12-3 or TRBV12-4; 10 bases fit TRBD1. The CDR3 is 15 residues long. The CDR3 bases are TGTGCCGGCAGGCCGCCGGGACAGGGGACGAACACCATATATTTT. Its protein is CAGRPPGQGTNTIYF.

This clonotype has a handful of counts. The rearrangement links TRBV2 to TRBJ2-1, with 7 bases that match TRBD2. Trimming took 8 bases from V and 5 from J; bases not matched to a gene: 6. Per the germline V gene, CDR1 is SNHLY and CDR2 is FYNNEI. The CDR3 is 13 amino acids. The CDR3 loop reads CASGGEGNNEQFF. As DNA, the CDR3 is TGTGCCAGCGGTGGGGAGGGGAACAATGAGCAGTTCTTC.

This clonotype has at least ten counts. This chain connects TRBV4-2 to TRBJ2-5; 9 nucleotides line up with TRBD2. The CDR3 has 14 residues. The V segment lost 4 bases and the J segment 11 bases; nucleotides outside the gene matches: 11. The V gene's germline CDR1 is LGHNA and CDR2 YNFKEQ. DNA for the CDR3: TGTGCCAGCAGCCTCGGACTAGCGAAAAGTGAGCAGTACTTC. It translates to CASSLGLAKSEQYF.

The V call is TRBV7-9, the J call TRBJ1-2; D gene ambiguous. The V end lost 2 bases, the J end lost 1 base, and 17 bases lay between the germline ends. Germline CDR1 and CDR2: SEHNR and FQNEAQ (reference sequence). The CDR3 has 17 residues. The CDR3 region has the DNA TGTGCCAGCAGCTTACGGGGAGCCCGCTCACATAACTATGGCTACACCTTC. Its protein product is CASSLRGARSHNYGYTF.

The J gene is TRBJ2-1, the V gene TRBV20-1; 10 bases agree with TRBD2. The DNA end is a closer match to TRBJ2-7, so the J assignment may be wrong. The CDR3 contains 15 residues. Germline-derived CDR1 and CDR2 are DFQATT and SNEGSKA (reference sequence). This chain's CDR3 is CSASSGRGSYNVQYF. The CDR3 DNA sequence: TGCAGTGCTTCCAGCGGGAGGGGCTCCTACAATGTGCAGTACTTC.

This chain joins TRBV27 and TRBJ2-1; D is possibly TRBD1 (6 bases). The CDR3 runs to 16 residues. The germline V gene has CDR1 MNHEY and CDR2 SMNVEV (reference sequence). Trimming pared 5 bases from V and 6 bases from J, leaving 20 bases between. The DNA of the CDR3 is TGTGCCAGCAGTCCTTATAGGGGGATCGTCTGCAATGAGCAGTTCTTC. This encodes CASSPYRGIVCNEQFF.

This sequence joins TRBV7-3 and TRBJ1-5; no clear D gene. CDR3 length equals 14 residues. Per germline, CDR1 SGHTA and CDR2 FQGTGA. V dropped 1 base and J dropped 6 bases, with 10 bases sitting between them. This CDR3 is CASSLRAAGQPQHF. The DNA of the CDR3 is TGTGCCAGCAGCTTAAGGGCCGCGGGTCAGCCCCAGCATTTT. Full variable domain (remainder filled in from reference TRBV7-3 and TRBJ1-5): GAGVSQTPSNKVTEKGKYVELRCDPISGHTALYWYRQSLGQGPEFLIYFQGTGAADDSGLPNDRFFAVRPEGSVSTLKIQRTERGDSAVYLCASSLRAAGQPQHFGDGTRLSIL.

The chain joins TRBV7-9 to TRBJ2-5; D unresolved. The germline gives CDR1 SEHNR, CDR2 FQNEAQ (reference sequence). V was cut by 5 bases and J by 2 bases, with 12 bases left in between. CDR3 length: 14 residues. The CDR3 region has the DNA TGTGCCAGCAGCGTCGAAGAGATTCAAGAGACCCAGTACTTC. Translated, it gives CASSVEEIQETQYF.

V and J are TRBV7-2 and TRBJ2-2; D gene ambiguous. V was shortened by 1 base and J by 2 bases, with 8 bases between the two germline ends. This CDR3 is 15 amino acids long. Per germline, CDR1 SGHTA and CDR2 FQGNSA. The CDR3 spells CASSLGVANTGELFF. The CDR3 DNA is TGTGCCAGCAGCTTAGGAGTGGCTAACACCGGGGAGCTGTTTTTT.

In this sample, this clonotype turned up a few times. The rearrangement joins TRBV29-1 to TRBJ2-2, with TRBD1 identical over 10 bases. The CDR3 covers 13 residues. Germline V gene lookup returns CDR1 SQVTM and CDR2 ANQGSEA. The J segment lost 7 bases and the V segment lost 4 bases, leaving 3 bases of the junction unmatched. The chain's CDR3 is CSVGQGAVGELFF. CDR3 sequence (DNA): TGCAGCGTTGGACAGGGGGCCGTCGGGGAGCTGTTTTTT.

The chain joins TRBV7-3 to TRBJ2-3; the D gene is possibly TRBD2 (7 bases). Between the trimmed V and J ends, which lost 0 bases and 0 bases, there was a span of 16 bases. Germline V gene sequence: CDR1 SGHTA, CDR2 FQGTGA. There are 18 residues in the CDR3. The CDR3 here is CASSLTGAGAPSTDTQYF. The CDR3 DNA sequence: TGTGCCAGCAGCTTAACGGGGGCGGGGGCGCCTAGCACAGATACGCAGTATTTT.

This clonotype was counted at least ten times. The rearrangement joins TRBV5-1 to TRBJ2-1, with 8 bases lining up with TRBD2. V lost 4 bases to trimming and J lost 7 bases; unmatched junction nucleotides: 10. CDR1 and CDR2 (germline): SGHRS, YFSETQ. The CDR3 runs 15 residues. DNA for the CDR3: TGCGCCAGCAGCCTCGCGAATAGCGGGGCGAATGAGCAGTTCTTC. Translated: CASSLANSGANEQFF.

This clonotype was detected a few times. The J gene is TRBJ2-4, the V gene TRBV27; TRBD1 aligns across 10 bases. TRBJ2-7 explains the end of the DNA better; the J call may be wrong. The CDR3 contains 16 residues. Germline-derived CDR1 and CDR2 are MNHEY and SMNVEV (reference sequence). The CDR3 here is CASSLTTDRGNYEQYF. The CDR3 region has the DNA TGTGCCAGCAGTTTGACGACGGACAGGGGGAACTACGAGCAGTACTTC.

In this sample, this clonotype turned up a few times. This chain joins TRBV9 and TRBJ2-1; TRBD1 might be the D (6 bases). Germline-derived CDR1 and CDR2 are SGDLS and YYNGEE. The germline V and J ends were trimmed by 6 bases and 4 bases, with 14 bases remaining between them. The CDR3 length is 14 residues. This chain's CDR3 is CASTRGGQYNEQFF. The CDR3 DNA follows: TGTGCCAGCACAAGAGGGGGACAATACAATGAGCAGTTCTTC.

This clonotype was seen a handful of times. The chain has TRBV15 and TRBJ2-7; D might be TRBD2 (5 bases). Germline-derived CDR1 and CDR2 are LNHNV and YYDKDF (reference sequence). Between the trimmed V and J ends, which lost 1 base and 3 bases, there was a span of 13 bases. The CDR3 is 15 residues long. The DNA of the CDR3 is TGTGCCACCAGCAGAGGGAAGAGCGGAGGCTACGAGCAGTACTTC. It translates to CATSRGKSGGYEQYF.

This clonotype was counted once. This chain uses TRBV2 with TRBJ2-1, with TRBD1 identical over 9 bases. The J call is uncertain, as TRBJ2-7 better fits the DNA end. This CDR3 is built from 15 residues. Germline CDR1 and CDR2: SNHLY and FYNNEI. CDR3 sequence reads: CASSVGQGSYNEQYF. CDR3 sequence (DNA): TGTGCCAGCAGTGTGGGACAGGGCTCCTACAATGAGCAGTACTTC.

This clonotype was found many times. V gene TRBV6-6 combines with J gene TRBJ1-5, with D perhaps TRBD1 (6 bases). In germline, CDR1 is MNHNY, CDR2 SVGAGI (reference sequence). This CDR3 is built from 13 residues. The V and J ends lost 9 bases and 8 bases respectively, with 17 bases between them. DNA for the CDR3: TGTGCCAGTACCCAAACAGGGAACGAGCCCCAGCATTTT. It is translated as CASTQTGNEPQHF.

The chain employs TRBV5-1 and TRBJ1-1; possible D gene TRBD1, 6 bases. CDR3 size: 16 residues. Germline CDR1 and CDR2: SGHRS and YFSETQ. V was cut by 1 base and J by 3 bases, with 16 bases left in between. CDR3 bases: TGCGCCAGCAGCTTGCTGGCAGGGGTGGGGGACACTGAAGCTTTCTTT. Translated, it gives CASSLLAGVGDTEAFF.

V is TRBV12-3 or TRBV12-4 and J is TRBJ1-2; no definite D call. CDR3 size: 13 residues. V shed 5 bases and J shed 8 bases, with 15 bases lying between them. CDR3 in amino acids: CASSPSNGQGYTF. The CDR3 bases are TGTGCCAGCAGTCCTTCGAACGGGCAGGGCTACACCTTC.

Only one count was recorded for this clonotype. The chain couples TRBV5-1 to TRBJ1-4; D is perhaps TRBD1 (6 bases). Germline assignment: CDR1 SGHRS and CDR2 YFSETQ. This CDR3 has 14 residues. The V gene lost 4 bases and the J gene lost 5 bases, with 12 bases spanning the gap. CDR3 protein: CASSQGGQNEKLFF. The CDR3 coding sequence is TGCGCCAGCAGCCAAGGGGGGCAGAATGAAAAACTGTTTTTT.

The genes are TRBV14 and TRBJ2-1, with D perhaps being TRBD1 or TRBD2 (5 bases each). Germline loops: CDR1 SGHDN, CDR2 FVKESK. This CDR3 has 15 residues. V was shortened by 2 bases and J by 10 bases, with 18 bases between the two germline ends. CDR3 bases: TGTGCCAGCAGCCAAAGGGACGGATCCTCCTACGAGCAGTTCTTC. Amino acids: CASSQRDGSSYEQFF.

The chain combines TRBV6-6 with TRBJ2-7; D remains unclear. The V end lost 7 bases, the J end lost 4 bases, and 14 bases lay between the germline ends. This CDR3 is 13 amino acids long. Germline V gene lookup returns CDR1 MNHNY and CDR2 SVGAGI (reference sequence). This chain's CDR3 is CASNGQIDYEQYF. CDR3 coding DNA: TGTGCCAGCAACGGCCAGATTGATTACGAGCAGTACTTC.

This clonotype was counted at least ten times. V gene TRBV9 combines with J gene TRBJ2-7; 7 nucleotides line up with TRBD1. The CDR3 sequence is 16 residues long. Trimming removed 4 bases from V and 4 bases from J; junction bases left unmatched: 14. Per germline, CDR1 SGDLS and CDR2 YYNGEE. The CDR3 region is CASSPRQGTPPYEQYF. The CDR3 DNA follows: TGTGCCAGCAGCCCGAGACAGGGAACCCCGCCTTACGAGCAGTACTTC.

V is TRBV20-1 and J is TRBJ1-1, with TRBD1 as a possible D gene (5 bases). The CDR3 has 14 amino acids. V dropped 2 bases and J dropped 0 bases, with 10 bases sitting between them. Germline V gene data show CDR1 as DFQATT and CDR2 as SNEGSKA (reference sequence). The CDR3, as DNA: TGCAGTGCTAGACCGGGACGGATGAACACTGAAGCTTTCTTT. Translating it yields CSARPGRMNTEAFF.